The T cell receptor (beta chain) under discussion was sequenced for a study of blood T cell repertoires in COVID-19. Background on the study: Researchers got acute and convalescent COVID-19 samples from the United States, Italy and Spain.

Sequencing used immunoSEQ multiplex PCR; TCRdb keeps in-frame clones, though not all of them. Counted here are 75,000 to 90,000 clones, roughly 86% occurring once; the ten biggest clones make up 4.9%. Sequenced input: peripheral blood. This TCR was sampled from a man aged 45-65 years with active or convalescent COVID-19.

The DNA for the CDR3 is TGTGCCAGCAGCGTAGAGTCAGGATATGGCTACACCTTC. Translation: CASSVESGYGYTF. The V gene is TRBV9, the J gene TRBJ1-2; no clear D. From germline, CDR1 is SGDLS and CDR2 YYNGEE. The CDR3 extends over 13 amino acids. V gave up 0 bases and J gave up 5 bases, with 8 bases separating them.